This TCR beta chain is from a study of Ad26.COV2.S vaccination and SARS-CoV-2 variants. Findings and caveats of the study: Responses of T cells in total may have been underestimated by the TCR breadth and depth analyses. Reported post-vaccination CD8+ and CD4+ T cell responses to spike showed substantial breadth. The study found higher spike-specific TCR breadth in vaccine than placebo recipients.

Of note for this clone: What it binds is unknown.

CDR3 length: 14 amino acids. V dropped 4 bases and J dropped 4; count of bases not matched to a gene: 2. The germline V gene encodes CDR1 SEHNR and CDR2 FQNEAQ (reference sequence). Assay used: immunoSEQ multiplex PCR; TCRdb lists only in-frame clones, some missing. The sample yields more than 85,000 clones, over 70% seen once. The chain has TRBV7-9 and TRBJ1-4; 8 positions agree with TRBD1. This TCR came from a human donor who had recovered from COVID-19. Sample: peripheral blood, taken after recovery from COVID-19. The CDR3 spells CASSWTGINEKLFF. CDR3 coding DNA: TGTGCCAGCAGCTGGACAGGGATTAATGAAAAACTGTTTTTT.